These 9 T cell receptor beta chains were sequenced from one sample in a study of blood T cells in healthy people across ages. The second PCR ran roughly 7 to 11 cycles with a sample-barcoded 5' primer and J-beta primers. TCRdb re-analysed the 5' RACE reads in MiXCR, keeping a single row per CDR3 protein. Of fewer than 650,000 distinct CDR3 sequences in the sample, roughly a quarter were seen once. The data also belong to a second study, concerning T cells of mothers and their children.

What was sequenced was blood. The source is a boy aged 2 to 10 in good health.

This clonotype was seen more than once but under ten times. CDR3 in amino acids: CSAPLAGSYNEQFF. DNA for the CDR3: TGCAGTGCACCGTTAGCGGGGTCTTACAATGAGCAGTTCTTC. The chain is built from TRBV20-1 and TRBJ2-1, with 8 bases matching TRBD2. CDR1 is DFQATT and CDR2 is SNEGSKA in the germline V gene (reference sequence). Losses at the gene ends were 6 bases for V and 4 bases for J; bases not matched to a gene: 8. This CDR3 is 14 amino acids long.

The rearrangement links TRBV5-6 to TRBJ1-1; TRBD1 aligns across 7 bases. Germline V gene sequence: CDR1 SGHDT, CDR2 YYEEEE. The CDR3 is 18 residues long. Unmatched junction bases numbered 23, after V lost 4 bases and J lost 8 bases. Here the CDR3 reads CASSLAGQGENFILEAFF. The CDR3 DNA reads TGTGCCAGCAGCCTGGCCGGGCAGGGGGAAAATTTTATCCTAGAAGCTTTCTTT.

The chain uses TRBV3-1 and TRBJ2-7; a weak D match, TRBD2 (6 bases). CDR3 length: 13 amino acids. Trimming pared 1 base from V and 7 bases from J, leaving 11 bases between. From germline, CDR1 is LGHDT and CDR2 YNNKEL (reference sequence). This chain's CDR3 is CASSQVAGSEQYF. CDR3 sequence (DNA): TGTGCCAGCAGCCAAGTTGCCGGGAGTGAGCAGTACTTC.

The chain links TRBV7-9 to TRBJ2-7; D could derive from TRBD1 or TRBD2 (6 bases each). The CDR3 runs 15 residues. Germline CDR1 SEHNR, CDR2 FQNEAQ (reference sequence). Between the trimmed V and J ends, which lost 6 bases and 2 bases, there was a span of 17 bases. CDR3 in DNA: TGTGCCAGCAGTCTAAGTTCAGGGGAGGCCTACGAGCAGTACTTC. It yields the protein CASSLSSGEAYEQYF. Variable domain in full (rest from reference TRBV7-9 and TRBJ2-7): DTGVSQNPRHKITKRGQNVTFRCDPISEHNRLYWYRQTLGQGPEFLTYFQNEAQLEKSRLLSDRFSAERPKGSFSTLEIQRTEQGDSAMYLCASSLSSGEAYEQYFGPGTRLTVT.

The CDR3 reads CSARAAASGQGSGEQYF. CDR3 in DNA: TGCAGTGCTAGAGCCGCTGCGTCGGGACAGGGTTCCGGGGAGCAGTACTTC. This rearrangement joins TRBV20-1 to TRBJ2-7, with 9 nucleotides matching TRBD1. The junction had 17 bases not matched to a gene; V was cut back by 1 base and J by 7 bases. Germline V CDR1 and CDR2: DFQATT, SNEGSKA (reference sequence). The CDR3 sequence is 17 residues long.

The chain is built from TRBV29-1 and TRBJ1-2; weak D call: TRBD1 (5 bases). Germline V gives CDR1 SQVTM, CDR2 ANQGSEA. The CDR3 is made up of 12 amino acids. V lost 3 bases and J 5 bases, leaving 10 bases between the germline ends. This CDR3 is CSVDPTDYGYTF. In nucleotides, the CDR3 is TGCAGCGTTGACCCGACAGATTATGGCTACACCTTC.

The chain employs TRBV5-5 and TRBJ2-3; 7 nucleotides match TRBD1. This CDR3 is built from 14 residues. Germline values: CDR1 SGHKS, CDR2 YYEKEE (reference sequence). Losses at the gene ends were 1 base for V and 5 bases for J; bases not matched to a gene: 4. The CDR3 DNA is TGTGCCAGCAGCTTGAGGGGGCCGGTAGATACGCAGTATTTT. Its translation: CASSLRGPVDTQYF.

The chain uses TRBV7-9 and TRBJ1-1; no clear D. Germline lookup yields CDR1 SEHNR and CDR2 FQNEAQ (reference sequence). The CDR3 spans 15 residues. With 5 bases removed from V and 3 bases from J, the gap between germline ends came to 16 bases. The CDR3 sequence is CASSDIPGGDTEAFF. The CDR3 DNA reads TGTGCCAGCAGCGACATCCCTGGAGGAGACACTGAAGCTTTCTTT.

The chain joins TRBV20-1 to TRBJ2-3; 12 bases are shared with TRBD2. With 4 bases clipped from V and 5 bases from J, the junction kept 10 bases outside the gene matches. The CDR3 has 16 residues. The germline V gene encodes CDR1 DFQATT and CDR2 SNEGSKA (reference sequence). CDR3 in amino acids: CSATLTLAGGEDTQYF. CDR3 bases: TGCAGTGCTACGTTGACCCTAGCGGGAGGGGAAGATACGCAGTATTTT.